This T cell receptor (beta chain) originates from a study of T cell repertoires in aging, cancer and after chemotherapy. Study-level information: Paired samples before and after chemotherapy came from chronic lymphocytic leukemia patients on fludarabine- or bendamustine-based regimens.

Note on this clonotype: Its antigen is unidentified.

Germline CDR1 reads SGHTA; CDR2 reads FQGNSA. V was pared by 3 bases and J by 6 bases, with 11 bases between. This CDR3 is built from 13 residues. Findings of the study overall: Thymic emigration or peripheral T cell expansion may be impaired by lymphoid organ infiltration in hematological cancer.

Peripheral blood genomic DNA, not sorted cells or RNA, was the template. A mixed TRB-A/B primer pool amplified rearranged TRB by multiplex touch-down PCR. Using its own MiXCR run on the multiplex PCR reads, TCRdb lists one record per CDR3 protein. This sample has about 2,600 distinct CDR3 sequences, with approximately 55% found just once. This receptor was obtained from a human donor with a blood cancer. The V call is TRBV7-2, the J call TRBJ1-2, with D possibly being TRBD1 (6 bases). The sample was blood. The CDR3, as DNA: TGTGCCAGCAGCTTCACAGGGTATGATGGCTACACCTTC. Protein sequence: CASSFTGYDGYTF.